The 8 T cell receptor beta chains in this list originate from one sample, sequenced in a study of cytotoxic CD8 clonotypes in ibrutinib-treated CLL. Assay: immunoSEQ multiplex PCR; the TCRdb copy retains only in-frame clones and omits some. The sample includes roughly 150,000 clones, 81% of them seen just once. This sample comprised PBMCs, obtained after 12 months of ibrutinib treatment. Every receptor here comes from a human donor with chronic lymphocytic leukemia.

The V gene is TRBV27, the J gene TRBJ2-2; D remains unclear. This CDR3 is 15 amino acids long. Germline CDR1 is MNHEY and CDR2 is SMNVEV (reference sequence). V lost 4 bases, J lost 5 bases, and 14 bases lay in between. The CDR3 sequence is CASSSRGFRTGELFF. CDR3 DNA sequence: TGTGCCAGCAGTTCCCGAGGCTTTCGGACCGGGGAGCTGTTTTTT.

The V call is TRBV15, the J call TRBJ1-1; D gene ambiguous. Germline CDR1 is LNHNV and CDR2 is YYDKDF (reference sequence). V was cut by 1 base and J by 1 base, with 10 bases left in between. The CDR3 runs 15 residues. CDR3 coding DNA: TGTGCCACCAGCAGAGTGGCAGTCCGGAACACTGAAGCTTTCTTT. Encoded protein: CATSRVAVRNTEAFF.

This rearrangement joins TRBV6-6 to TRBJ2-7, with 13 positions matching TRBD2. With 7 bases clipped from V and 5 bases from J, the junction kept 8 bases outside the gene matches. Germline V gene data show CDR1 as MNHNY and CDR2 as SVGAGI (reference sequence). CDR3 length: 15 residues. The CDR3 protein is CASTSGTSGANEQYF. In DNA form, the CDR3 reads TGTGCCAGCACCTCCGGGACTAGCGGGGCCAACGAGCAGTACTTC.

This clone was observed at least ten times. V gene TRBV7-2 combines with J gene TRBJ1-1; D is unclear. The length of the CDR3 is 16 residues. The ends were cut back, 0 bases at V and 4 bases at J, with 15 bases in the middle. The germline V gene has CDR1 SGHTA and CDR2 FQGNSA. CDR3 amino acids: CASSLASRLRATEAFF. The CDR3 DNA reads as TGTGCCAGCAGCTTAGCCAGCCGTCTTAGAGCCACTGAAGCTTTCTTT.

The chain carries TRBV5-1 and TRBJ1-4, with a possible D match to TRBD1 (5 bases). Trimming pared 0 bases from V and 3 bases from J, leaving 9 bases between. This CDR3 has 15 amino acids. CDR1 is SGHRS and CDR2 is YFSETQ in the germline V gene. The CDR3 loop is CASSLVGGANEKLFF. CDR3 sequence (DNA): TGCGCCAGCAGCTTGGTGGGGGGAGCTAATGAAAAACTGTTTTTT.

The chain combines TRBV25-1 with TRBJ2-7, with TRBD1 matching 9 bases. Germline V gene lookup returns CDR1 MGHDK and CDR2 SYGVNS. V trimming: 3 bases; J trimming: 2 bases; junction bases outside the gene matches: 8. The CDR3 runs 16 residues. The CDR3 sequence is CASSDIGTGNPYEQYF. CDR3 nucleotides: TGTGCCAGCAGTGACATCGGGACAGGGAACCCCTACGAGCAGTACTTC.

This clone was seen more than once but under ten times. In nucleotides, the CDR3 is TGTGCCAGCAGCCCACCGGGACTAGCGGGAGGGGGCCAGTACTTC. As protein: CASSPPGLAGGGQYF. This chain joins TRBV7-2 and TRBJ2-5, with 16 bases that match TRBD2. Trimming took 5 bases from V and 10 from J; bases not matched to a gene: 7. The germline V gene encodes CDR1 SGHTA and CDR2 FQGNSA. CDR3 length: 15 amino acids. The whole variable domain, filled in from reference TRBV7-2 and TRBJ2-5, reads GAGVSQSPSNKVTEKGKDVELRCDPISGHTALYWYRQSLGQGLEFLIYFQGNSAPDKSGLPSDRFSAERTGGSVSTLTIQRTQQEDSAVYLCASSPPGLAGGGQYFGPGTRLLVL.

The chain recombines TRBV4-2 with TRBJ1-3; D remains unclear. Germline V CDR1 and CDR2: LGHNA, YNFKEQ. The germline V and J ends were trimmed by 5 bases and 3 bases, with 2 bases remaining between them. The CDR3 totals 11 residues. The CDR3 coding sequence is TGTGCCAGCAGCGGTGGAAACACCATATATTTT. Protein: CASSGGNTIYF.